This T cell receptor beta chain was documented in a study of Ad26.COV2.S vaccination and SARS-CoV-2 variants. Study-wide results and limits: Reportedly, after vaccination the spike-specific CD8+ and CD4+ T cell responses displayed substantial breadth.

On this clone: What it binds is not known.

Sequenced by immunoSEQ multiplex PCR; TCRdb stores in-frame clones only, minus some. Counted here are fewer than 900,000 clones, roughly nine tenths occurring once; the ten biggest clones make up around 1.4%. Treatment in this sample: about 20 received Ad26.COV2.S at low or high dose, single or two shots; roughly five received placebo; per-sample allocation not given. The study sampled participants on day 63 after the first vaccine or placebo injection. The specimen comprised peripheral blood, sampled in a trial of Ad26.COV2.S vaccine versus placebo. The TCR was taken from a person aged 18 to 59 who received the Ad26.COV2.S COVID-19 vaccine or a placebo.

The CDR3: CASSQEVLAANTGELFF. CDR3 nucleotide sequence: TGTGCCAGCAGCCAAGAGGTGCTAGCGGCGAACACCGGGGAGCTGTTTTTT. The chain employs TRBV4-2 and TRBJ2-2; 7 bases fit TRBD2. Trimming took 0 bases from V and 0 from J; bases not matched to a gene: 4. Germline CDR1 reads LGHNA; CDR2 reads YNFKEQ. This CDR3 comprises 17 residues.